One sample yielded the 25 T cell receptor beta chains listed below, sequenced in a study of T cell responses to AZD1222 COVID-19 vaccine. The protocol was immunoSEQ multiplex PCR, while the TCRdb copy is restricted to in-frame clones and leaves out a portion. The top ten clones hold 2.9% of a sample with roughly 78,000 clones, around four fifths of them seen once. The sequencing here drew on peripheral blood, taken on day 0 of AZD1222 vaccination. These receptors all stem from an adult in good health.

The chain employs TRBV7-3 and TRBJ2-7; 8 positions agree with TRBD1. The length of the CDR3 is 13 residues. Germline lookup yields CDR1 SGHTA and CDR2 FQGTGA. The ends lost 4 bases at V and 4 bases at J; junction bases unmatched: 3. Here the CDR3 DNA reads TGTGCCAGCAGCTGGGGGACAGGATACGAGCAGTACTTC. It translates to CASSWGTGYEQYF.

CDR3 sequence (DNA): TGCGCCAGCAGCACAGACAGGACTTACGAGCAGTACTTC. This gives the protein CASSTDRTYEQYF. V is TRBV5-1 and J is TRBJ2-7, with D perhaps matching TRBD1 (6 bases). Germline V gene sequence: CDR1 SGHRS, CDR2 YFSETQ. V lost 4 bases to trimming and J lost 4 bases, with 12 bases between them. The CDR3 extends over 13 amino acids.

This clone was counted once. The gene calls are TRBV5-6 and TRBJ1-1; possibly TRBD1 for D (6 bases). The CDR3 sequence is 14 residues long. Trimming cost V 2 bases and J 1 base, with 9 bases left between them. In germline, CDR1 is SGHDT, CDR2 YYEEEE. CDR3 region: CASSFRQENTEAFF. The CDR3, as DNA: TGTGCCAGCAGCTTCCGACAGGAGAACACTGAAGCTTTCTTT.

The genes are TRBV5-5 and TRBJ2-4; D unclear. Germline assignment: CDR1 SGHKS and CDR2 YYEKEE (reference sequence). V lost 0 bases to trimming and J lost 0 bases, with 7 bases between them. CDR3 length: 15 residues. CDR3 sequence (DNA): TGTGCCAGCAGCTTGGTAGGGTTAGCCAAAAACATTCAGTACTTC. Residues: CASSLVGLAKNIQYF.

Comments on this clone: One end of the junction is discordant with germline, which a read error may explain. This chain connects TRBV2 to TRBJ2-1, with 12 nucleotides matching TRBD2. This CDR3 is built from 14 residues. Germline lookup yields CDR1 SNHLY and CDR2 FYNNEI. Here the CDR3 DNA reads TGTGCCAGCAGTGAAGATCGGACTAGCGGGAATAGGGTCTTC. This translates into CASSEDRTSGNRVF.

The chain links TRBV14 to TRBJ2-1, with 10 bases aligning to TRBD2. The germline V gene encodes CDR1 SGHDN and CDR2 FVKESK. CDR3 length: 20 residues. Trimming at V came to 3 bases and at J to 2 bases, leaving 16 bases not matched to a gene. The CDR3: CASSQVRLAGGPGAYNEQFF. DNA of the CDR3: TGTGCCAGCAGCCAGGTTAGGTTAGCGGGAGGCCCCGGGGCCTACAATGAGCAGTTCTTC.

V gene TRBV4-3 combines with J gene TRBJ2-3; TRBD2 aligns across 8 bases. Germline CDR1 and CDR2: LGHNA and YSLEER. Germline trimming cut 3 bases from V and 1 base from J; bases unmatched to any gene: 9. There are 17 residues in the CDR3. CDR3 sequence: CASSQGVSGSGTDTQYF. In nucleotides, the CDR3 is TGCGCCAGCAGCCAGGGGGTCAGCGGGAGTGGCACAGATACGCAGTATTTT.

The chain recombines TRBV30 with TRBJ1-6, with 8 positions matching TRBD1. Losses at the gene ends were 2 bases for V and 9 bases for J; bases not matched to a gene: 6. Germline-derived CDR1 and CDR2 are GTSNPN and SVGIG (reference sequence). The CDR3 is 14 residues long. The CDR3 region has the DNA TGTGCCTGGAGTCTAGGACAGGGAGGTTCACCCCTCCACTTT. Translating it yields CAWSLGQGGSPLHF.

The chain joins TRBV6-2 or TRBV6-3 to TRBJ1-4; D is perhaps TRBD1 (6 bases). Trimming removed 5 bases from V and 2 bases from J, with 12 bases in between. CDR3 length equals 15 residues. Germline V gene lookup returns CDR1 MNHEY and CDR2 SVGEGT. CDR3: CASSDTGMTNEKLFF. CDR3 nucleotide sequence: TGTGCCAGCAGTGACACAGGGATGACTAATGAAAAACTGTTTTTT.

This clone came up a few times. The chain links TRBV13 to TRBJ1-4; D perhaps matches TRBD1 (5 bases). CDR1 and CDR2 (germline): PRHDT, FYEKMQ (reference sequence). This CDR3 is built from 18 residues. V lost 4 bases, J lost 0 bases, and 18 bases lay in between. Written as DNA, the CDR3 is TGTGCCAGCAGCTCCAACATTACTCCAGGGCCAACTAATGAAAAACTGTTTTTT. Its translation is CASSSNITPGPTNEKLFF.

The genes are TRBV4-1 and TRBJ1-1; TRBD1 might be the D (6 bases). The V end was cut by 4 bases, the J end by 0 bases, with 9 bases between. The CDR3 is made up of 14 amino acids. Germline V gene sequence: CDR1 MGHRA, CDR2 YSYEKL. CDR3 protein: CASSLGQMNTEAFF. CDR3 sequence (DNA): TGCGCCAGCAGCCTCGGACAGATGAACACTGAAGCTTTCTTT.

The chain combines TRBV6-5 with TRBJ2-1; 7 bases match TRBD2. Trimming took 6 bases from V and 9 from J; bases not matched to a gene: 8. The germline CDR1 and CDR2 sequences are MNHEY and SVGAGI. The length of the CDR3 is 13 residues. CDR3 nucleotide sequence: TGTGCCAGCAGGAAGAGCGGGGTCGGTGAGCAGTTCTTC. Protein: CASRKSGVGEQFF.

This clone appeared a single time. The V call is TRBV3-1 (or the pseudogene TRBV3-2), the J call TRBJ1-2; D call uncertain. CDR3 length equals 13 residues. Germline V gene lookup returns CDR1 LGHDT and CDR2 YNNKEL (reference sequence). The V end was cut by 1 base, the J end by 5 bases, with 8 bases between. CDR3 coding DNA: TGTGCCAGCAGCCAAGTAGGGTTGTATGGCTACACCTTC. It specifies CASSQVGLYGYTF.

The genes are TRBV4-3 and TRBJ2-2; TRBD2 matches at 10 bases. V lost 0 bases to trimming and J lost 7 bases; unmatched junction nucleotides: 8. The CDR3 spans 17 residues. Germline V gives CDR1 LGHNA, CDR2 YSLEER. CDR3 coding DNA: TGCGCCAGCAGCCAAGATCCCAGCGGGAGGGGGATCGGGGAGCTGTTTTTT. Translating it yields CASSQDPSGRGIGELFF.

Concerning this clone: The sample carries other DNA sequences with the same CDR3. The genes are TRBV19 and TRBJ1-2; weak D call: TRBD1 (5 bases). Germline V gene data show CDR1 as LNHDA and CDR2 as SQIVND (reference sequence). With 3 bases removed from V and 2 bases from J, the gap between germline ends came to 7 bases. The CDR3 extends over 13 amino acids. As DNA, the CDR3 is TGTGCCAGTAGTATCCAGGGAAACTATGGCTACACCTTC. Protein sequence: CASSIQGNYGYTF. The full variable domain, its missing parts supplied by reference TRBV19 and TRBJ1-2, is DGGITQSPKYLFRKEGQNVTLSCEQNLNHDAMYWYRQDPGQGLRLIYYSQIVNDFQKGDIAEGYSVSREKKESFPLTVTSAQKNPTAFYLCASSIQGNYGYTFGSGTRLTVV.

This clone was counted a single time. The chain links TRBV25-1 to TRBJ1-6; maybe TRBD1 (5 bases). Germline V lookup: CDR1 MGHDK, CDR2 SYGVNS. The CDR3 is 16 residues long. V lost 2 bases, J lost 0 bases, and 8 bases lay in between. The CDR3 spells CASSERTGSYNSPLHF. The CDR3 bases are TGTGCCAGCAGTGAAAGAACAGGCTCCTATAATTCACCCCTCCACTTT.

The V and J genes are TRBV7-2 and TRBJ1-1; the D is unclear. The germline V gene encodes CDR1 SGHTA and CDR2 FQGNSA. CDR3 size: 13 residues. Trimming removed 4 bases from V and 6 bases from J, with 12 bases in between. The CDR3: CASSSFLFSEAFF. The CDR3 DNA follows: TGTGCCAGCAGCTCGTTCCTTTTCTCTGAAGCTTTCTTT.

V is TRBV29-1 and J is TRBJ2-5; 10 nucleotides match TRBD1. Germline V gene data show CDR1 as SQVTM and CDR2 as ANQGSEA. The CDR3 contains 15 residues. Trimming took 4 bases from V and 5 from J; bases not matched to a gene: 10. The chain's CDR3 is CSVVGQGVSSETQYF. The CDR3 DNA sequence: TGCAGCGTTGTCGGACAGGGGGTGAGCAGCGAGACCCAGTACTTC. Full variable domain (missing parts from reference TRBV29-1 and TRBJ2-5): SAVISQKPSRDICQRGTSLTIQCQVDSQVTMMFWYRQQPGQSLTLIATANQGSEATYESGFVIDKFPISRPNLTFSTLTVSNMSPEDSSIYLCSVVGQGVSSETQYFGPGTRLLVL.

This clone occurred a few times. The J gene is TRBJ2-2, the V gene TRBV7-2; D is perhaps TRBD2 (6 bases). The CDR3 has 15 residues. Germline loops: CDR1 SGHTA, CDR2 FQGNSA. Trimming removed 5 bases from V and 1 base from J, with 11 bases in between. CDR3 bases: TGTGCCAGCAGCCCCCGGGGACTGAACACCGGGGAGCTGTTTTTT. Protein: CASSPRGLNTGELFF.

The J gene is TRBJ2-3, the V gene TRBV7-3; 8 bases align to TRBD2. Losses at the gene ends were 2 bases for V and 2 bases for J; bases not matched to a gene: 6. Germline loops: CDR1 SGHTA, CDR2 FQGTGA. The CDR3 contains 16 residues. This CDR3 reads CASSLGSGGLTDTQYF. Written as DNA, the CDR3 is TGTGCCAGCAGCTTAGGGAGCGGGGGCCTCACAGATACGCAGTATTTT.

The table lists this clone with a count of one. The genes are TRBV3-1 (or the pseudogene TRBV3-2) and TRBJ2-2, with D tentatively TRBD1 (6 bases). The V end lost 4 bases, the J end lost 4 bases, and 13 bases lay between the germline ends. The CDR3 length is 15 residues. Germline assignment: CDR1 LGHDT and CDR2 YNNKEL (reference sequence). The CDR3 nucleotides read TGTGCCAGCAGCCGTGGCCTGACAGGCACCGGGGAGCTGTTTTTT. This sequence encodes CASSRGLTGTGELFF.

The chain joins TRBV6-5 to TRBJ1-6; TRBD1 matches at 7 bases. Losses at the gene ends were 7 bases for V and 7 bases for J; bases not matched to a gene: 10. Germline V CDR1 and CDR2: MNHEY, SVGAGI. The CDR3 contains 15 residues. The CDR3 loop is CASTESGTANSPLHF. The CDR3 coding sequence is TGTGCCAGCACCGAGAGCGGGACAGCGAATTCACCCCTCCACTTT.

V gene TRBV6-5 combines with J gene TRBJ1-6; no reliable D call. V shed 0 bases and J shed 5 bases, with 8 bases lying between them. Germline-derived CDR1 and CDR2 are MNHEY and SVGAGI. CDR3 size: 15 residues. The CDR3 DNA sequence: TGTGCCAGCAGTTACTCTACGGGGAATAATTCACCCCTCCACTTT. This codes for CASSYSTGNNSPLHF.

This clone was recorded once. This chain joins TRBV24-1 and TRBJ2-2; D remains unclear. CDR1 is KGHDR, CDR2 SFDVKD, per germline. This CDR3 contains 14 residues. V shed 2 bases and J shed 6 bases, with 9 bases lying between them. This chain's CDR3 is CATSDSRVAGELFF. The CDR3 region has the DNA TGTGCCACCAGTGATTCCAGAGTTGCCGGGGAGCTGTTTTTT.

V is TRBV4-2 and J is TRBJ2-1; D assignment may be TRBD1 or TRBD2 (5 bases each). There are 16 residues in the CDR3. The V end lost 0 bases, the J end lost 4 bases, and 13 bases lay between the germline ends. Germline V lookup: CDR1 LGHNA, CDR2 YNFKEQ. The CDR3 DNA reads TGTGCCAGCAGCCAAGAACCCCGGGACGGTTACAATGAGCAGTTCTTC. Encoded protein: CASSQEPRDGYNEQFF.